These 20 T cell receptor beta chains originate from one sample sequenced in a study of PD-1 blockade in mismatch repair-deficient tumors. Profiling relied on immunoSEQ multiplex PCR, and the TCRdb table lists in-frame clones only, not all of them. Of more than 85,000 clones listed, 82% are singletons. This specimen was peripheral blood, taken approximately 35 weeks after starting pembrolizumab. These TCRs come from an adult with mismatch repair-deficient cancer.

This clone came up once. J is TRBJ2-3 and V is TRBV5-6; TRBD2 matches 8 bases. In germline, CDR1 is SGHDT, CDR2 YYEEEE. V lost 4 bases to trimming and J lost 0 bases; unmatched junction nucleotides: 7. CDR3 length: 16 amino acids. The CDR3 coding sequence is TGTGCCAGCAGCCGGGGGGGGCGGTTTAGCACAGATACGCAGTATTTT. It encodes CASSRGGRFSTDTQYF.

The CDR3 reads CATQTGRRTGELFF. CDR3 sequence (DNA): TGTGCCACCCAGACAGGAAGAAGGACCGGGGAGCTGTTTTTT. The V call is TRBV19, the J call TRBJ2-2; TRBD1 might be the D (6 bases). Germline-derived CDR1 and CDR2 are LNHDA and SQIVND (reference sequence). V was cut by 10 bases and J by 5 bases, with 17 bases left in between. This CDR3 contains 14 residues. Using reference TRBV19 and TRBJ2-2 for the parts outside the CDR3, the full variable domain is DGGITQSPKYLFRKEGQNVTLSCEQNLNHDAMYWYRQDPGQGLRLIYYSQIVNDFQKGDIAEGYSVSREKKESFPLTVTSAQKNPTAFYLCATQTGRRTGELFFGEGSRLTVL.

There are a few counts of this clone. This chain uses TRBV27 with TRBJ1-5; weak D call: TRBD1 (6 bases). V dropped 5 bases and J dropped 2 bases, with 13 bases sitting between them. CDR1 and CDR2 from the germline V gene are MNHEY and SMNVEV (reference sequence). The CDR3 runs to 15 residues. The DNA for the CDR3 is TGTGCCAGCAGTAAACAGGGAAATGGCAATCAGCCCCAGCATTTT. Protein product: CASSKQGNGNQPQHF.

The chain links TRBV13 to TRBJ2-2; 7 positions agree with TRBD2. This CDR3 spans 16 amino acids. The V segment lost 1 base and the J segment 7 bases; nucleotides outside the gene matches: 9. The germline CDR1 and CDR2 sequences are PRHDT and FYEKMQ (reference sequence). The CDR3 sequence: CASSLAGREPGGELFF. The DNA of the CDR3 is TGTGCCAGCAGCTTAGCGGGGCGGGAGCCCGGCGGGGAGCTGTTTTTT.

J is TRBJ2-7 and V is TRBV5-4, with D perhaps assigned TRBD1 or TRBD2 (5 bases each). CDR1 is SGHNT, CDR2 YYREEE, per germline (reference sequence). The V end lost 0 bases, the J end lost 6 bases, and 13 bases lay between the germline ends. The CDR3 is 14 amino acids. CDR3 DNA: TGTGCCAGCAGCTTGGCTCGGGACGGTAGCGAGCAGTACTTC. This encodes CASSLARDGSEQYF.

This clone has a single count. The chain carries TRBV7-2 and TRBJ1-1; D is unresolved. The germline gives CDR1 SGHTA, CDR2 FQGNSA. The V gene lost 5 bases and the J gene lost 8 bases, with 9 bases spanning the gap. The CDR3 has 11 residues. The chain's CDR3 is CASSSELEAFF. In DNA, the CDR3 is TGTGCCAGCAGCAGCGAGCTAGAAGCTTTCTTT. The full variable domain, its missing parts supplied by reference TRBV7-2 and TRBJ1-1, is GAGVSQSPSNKVTEKGKDVELRCDPISGHTALYWYRQSLGQGLEFLIYFQGNSAPDKSGLPSDRFSAERTGGSVSTLTIQRTQQEDSAVYLCASSSELEAFFGQGTRLTVV.

This clone was counted between two and nine times. The chain carries TRBV14 and TRBJ2-3; 11 nucleotides agree with TRBD1. CDR3 length equals 14 residues. Germline trimming cut 4 bases from V and 6 bases from J; bases unmatched to any gene: 3. In germline, CDR1 is SGHDN, CDR2 FVKESK. The CDR3: CASSRDRGADTQYF. In DNA form, the CDR3 reads TGTGCCAGCAGCCGGGACAGGGGGGCGGATACGCAGTATTTT.

The chain uses TRBV5-1 and TRBJ1-4; D gene ambiguous. Trimming took 0 bases from V and 4 from J, leaving 7 bases between them. Germline V gene data show CDR1 as SGHRS and CDR2 as YFSETQ. The CDR3 has 14 residues. As DNA, the CDR3 is TGCGCCAGCAGCTTGGGGCCGCTTAATGAAAAACTGTTTTTT. It is translated as CASSLGPLNEKLFF.

The chain recombines TRBV11-2 with TRBJ2-5; no definite D call. Trimming shortened V by 2 bases and J by 2 bases, and 9 bases separated the two germline ends. The CDR3 consists of 14 residues. Germline assignment: CDR1 SGHAT and CDR2 FQNNGV. CDR3 sequence (DNA): TGTGCCAGCAGCTTATCGGCCAGGCAAGAGACCCAGTACTTC. It translates to CASSLSARQETQYF.

The chain uses TRBV15 and TRBJ2-2; 11 bases match TRBD1. This CDR3 contains 17 residues. V was clipped by 3 bases and J by 7 bases; unmatched bases: 10. The germline CDR1 and CDR2 sequences are LNHNV and YYDKDF (reference sequence). In DNA, the CDR3 is TGTGCCACCAGCAGTCCAAGGGACAGGGGGTCTCTCGGGGAGCTGTTTTTT. Translation: CATSSPRDRGSLGELFF.

The chain employs TRBV6-1 and TRBJ1-1; no definite D call. The CDR3 contains 13 residues. Trimming shortened V by 10 bases and J by 6 bases, and 18 bases separated the two germline ends. Germline CDR1 is MNHNS and CDR2 is SASEGT. The CDR3 DNA sequence: TGTGCCACCCGGATTAGTCTAAGGTCTGAAGCTTTCTTT. Its translation is CATRISLRSEAFF.

The chain joins TRBV7-6 to TRBJ2-1; the D is unclear. Germline loops: CDR1 SGHVS, CDR2 FNYEAQ. The V end was cut by 1 base, the J end by 1 base, with 14 bases between. CDR3 length equals 17 residues. The CDR3 is CASSLETGGGSYNEQFF. The CDR3 nucleotides are TGTGCCAGCAGCTTAGAAACCGGCGGCGGATCCTACAATGAGCAGTTCTTC.

This clone turned up a few times. V and J are TRBV5-1 and TRBJ1-2, with no clear D. Trimming pared 5 bases from V and 5 bases from J, leaving 13 bases between. Germline CDR1 is SGHRS and CDR2 is YFSETQ. This CDR3 spans 13 amino acids. The chain's CDR3 is CASSDPGEYGYTF. The CDR3 DNA sequence: TGCGCCAGCAGTGATCCAGGTGAATATGGCTACACCTTC.

The chain recombines TRBV19 with TRBJ2-6; D unclear. The CDR3 extends over 13 amino acids. V shed 10 bases and J shed 0 bases, with 7 bases lying between them. Germline CDR1 is LNHDA and CDR2 is SQIVND (reference sequence). The CDR3 region is CATGYSGANVLTF. CDR3 DNA: TGTGCCACAGGTTACTCTGGGGCCAACGTCCTGACTTTC.

A single count supports this clone. J is TRBJ1-3 and V is TRBV6-6; the D is unclear. This CDR3 has 12 residues. The germline V gene has CDR1 MNHNY and CDR2 SVGAGI (reference sequence). V gave up 4 bases and J gave up 10 bases, with 11 bases separating them. CDR3 sequence (DNA): TGTGCCAGCAGTTTGGCCCTTCCGACCATATATTTT. Protein: CASSLALPTIYF.

The chain combines TRBV10-3 with TRBJ1-1; maybe TRBD1 (5 bases). Trimming shortened V by 4 bases and J by 3 bases, and 9 bases separated the two germline ends. From germline, CDR1 is ENHRY and CDR2 SYGVKD. The CDR3 length is 13 residues. The CDR3 loop is CAISVGGDTEAFF. CDR3 in DNA: TGTGCCATCAGTGTTGGGGGGGACACTGAAGCTTTCTTT.

A remark on this clone: This could be a read error, since a much larger clone is one nucleotide away. The V and J genes are TRBV11-1 and TRBJ2-7, with TRBD2 matching 7 bases. The CDR3 covers 14 residues. Germline V gene lookup returns CDR1 SGHAT and CDR2 FQDESV (reference sequence). Losses at the gene ends were 5 bases for V and 0 bases for J; bases not matched to a gene: 4. The CDR3 is CASSVGLDSYEQYF. DNA of the CDR3: TGTGCCAGCAGCGTAGGACTAGACTCCTACGAGCAGTACTTC. Based on the CDR3 plus reference TRBV11-1 and TRBJ2-7, the full variable domain is EAEVAQSPRYKITEKSQAVAFWCDPISGHATLYWYRQILGQGPELLVQFQDESVVDDSQLPKDRFSAERLKGVDSTLKIQPAELGDSAMYLCASSVGLDSYEQYFGPGTRLTVT.

The chain has TRBV27 and TRBJ2-2; D remains ambiguous. From germline, CDR1 is MNHEY and CDR2 SMNVEV (reference sequence). There are 13 residues in the CDR3. V gave up 6 bases and J gave up 6 bases, with 11 bases separating them. The CDR3 loop reads CASSVGFAGELFF. The CDR3 DNA reads TGTGCCAGCAGCGTGGGCTTTGCCGGGGAGCTGTTTTTT.

This rearrangement joins TRBV6-1 to TRBJ2-2; D assignment may be TRBD1 or TRBD2 (5 bases each). With 1 base removed from V and 3 bases from J, the gap between germline ends came to 12 bases. The germline V gene encodes CDR1 MNHNS and CDR2 SASEGT. CDR3 length: 16 amino acids. CDR3 in amino acids: CASSEGLGVYTGELFF. CDR3 bases: TGTGCCAGCAGTGAAGGGTTGGGGGTATACACCGGGGAGCTGTTTTTT.

The rearrangement joins TRBV7-9 to TRBJ2-1; 8 bases match TRBD2. V dropped 3 bases and J dropped 8; count of bases not matched to a gene: 6. CDR1 is SEHNR, CDR2 FQNEAQ, per germline (reference sequence). This CDR3 is 14 amino acids long. CDR3 sequence (DNA): TGTGCCAGCAGCTTGCCTAGCGGGCCGTATGAGCAGTTCTTC. This gives the protein CASSLPSGPYEQFF.